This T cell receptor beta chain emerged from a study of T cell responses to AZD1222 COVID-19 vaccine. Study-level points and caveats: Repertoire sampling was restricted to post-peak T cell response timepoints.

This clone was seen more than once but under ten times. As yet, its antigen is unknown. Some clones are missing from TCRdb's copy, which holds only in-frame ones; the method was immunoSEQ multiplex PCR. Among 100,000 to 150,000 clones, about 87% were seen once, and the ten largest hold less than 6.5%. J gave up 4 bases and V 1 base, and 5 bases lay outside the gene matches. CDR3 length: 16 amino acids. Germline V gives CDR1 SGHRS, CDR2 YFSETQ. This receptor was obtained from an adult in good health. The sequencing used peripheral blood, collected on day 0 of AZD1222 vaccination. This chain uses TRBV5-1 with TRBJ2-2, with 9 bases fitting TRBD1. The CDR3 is CASSLQGTGSTGELFF. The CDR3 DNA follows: TGCGCCAGCAGCTTGCAGGGGACAGGGTCCACCGGGGAGCTGTTTTTT.